Listed below are T cell receptor beta chains from one sample, sequenced in a study of CD8 T cells in Susac syndrome. TCRdb recomputed calls from the immunoSEQ multiplex PCR reads with MiXCR, one row per CDR3 protein. The sample yields under 200,000 distinct CDR3 sequences, roughly 92% seen once. The sequenced material came from CD4+ T cells from PBMCs. The receptor source for this set is a human donor in good health. CDR3s include the opening cysteine and the closing phenylalanine or tryptophan. A D gene is named only where the DNA matches it firmly. Rows give clone size only sometimes, using once, few, many, or a class for an expanded clone.

D	V	size	J	DNA	CDR3
-	TRBV3-1	few	TRBJ1-2	TGTGCCAGCAGCCAAGGCGAGGGGGGCTACACCTTC	CASSQGEGGYTF
TRBD2	TRBV29-1	-	TRBJ2-1	TGCAGCGGCCCGACTAGCGGGGGGACGAACAATGAGCAGTTCTTC	CSGPTSGGTNNEQFF
TRBD1	TRBV9	once	TRBJ1-2	TGTGCCAGCAGCCCACGGGACAGGCTTAACTATGGCTACACCTTC	CASSPRDRLNYGYTF
TRBD2	TRBV7-2	-	TRBJ2-3	TGTGCCAGCAGCCTCCACGGGGGGGACACAGATACGCAGTATTTT	CASSLHGGDTDTQYF
-	TRBV13	once	TRBJ2-2	TGTGCCAGCAGCCGTCAATCGGGGTGGAACACCGGGGAGCTGTTTTTT	CASSRQSGWNTGELFF
-	TRBV6-5	-	TRBJ2-1	TGTGCCAGCAGCCTCTCCAGAGACACCTACAATGAGCAGTTCTTC	CASSLSRDTYNEQFF
-	TRBV2	-	TRBJ2-3	TGTGCCAGCACCGAGGGCTTCACAGATACGCAGTATTTT	CASTEGFTDTQYF
TRBD1	TRBV7-2	-	TRBJ1-5	TGTGCCAGCAGCTTAGTCAGGGGGAGCGGGCAGCCCCAGCATTTT	CASSLVRGSGQPQHF
-	TRBV20-1	-	TRBJ1-5	TGCAGTGCTAGAGATGGTGGGTACTATCAGCCCCAGCATTTT	CSARDGGYYQPQHF
-	TRBV7-9	-	TRBJ2-7	TGTGCCAGCAGCTTGGTGGGGCAGCCTGAGCAGTACTTC	CASSLVGQPEQYF
-	TRBV7-8	-	TRBJ1-2	TGTGCCAGCAGCTTCTCCAGAGACAATGGCTACACCTTC	CASSFSRDNGYTF
-	TRBV6-6	-	TRBJ2-2	TGTGCCAGCAGTTACTCGAAGAACACCGGGGAGCTGTTTTTT	CASSYSKNTGELFF
TRBD2	TRBV7-3	-	TRBJ2-7	TGTGCCAGCAGCCCGCAAGCGGGATCTTCCTACGAGCAGTACTTC	CASSPQAGSSYEQYF
-	TRBV5-6	-	TRBJ2-1	TGTGCCAGCAGCTTGGCCGTTGGGCAGGTGCACGATGAGCAGTTCTTC	CASSLAVGQVHDEQFF
TRBD1	TRBV6-2/TRBV6-3	-	TRBJ1-2	TGTGCCAGCAGTTACCCCCTTGGACAGGGGGCGTCTGGCTACACCTTC	CASSYPLGQGASGYTF
-	TRBV20-1	-	TRBJ2-4	TGCAGTGCAACACCCGAAAGGGTTCAGTACTTC	CSATPERVQYF
TRBD1	TRBV29-1	-	TRBJ2-5	TGCAGCGTTGAAAAGAGCGGGACAGGGAAGATTCGAGAGACCCAGTACTTC	CSVEKSGTGKIRETQYF
-	TRBV27	-	TRBJ1-3	TGTGCCAGCAGTTTATCGTTCATGTCGACCATATATTTT	CASSLSFMSTIYF
-	TRBV27	-	TRBJ2-1	TGTGCCAGCAGTTTACAACGGTGGAATGAGCAGTTCTTC	CASSLQRWNEQFF
-	TRBV5-1	-	TRBJ2-2	TGCGCCAGCAGCTTGGTCGGAGGTTGGAGATCGAACACCGGGGAGCTGTTTTTT	CASSLVGGWRSNTGELFF
-	TRBV5-1	-	TRBJ2-5	TGCGCCAGCAGCTTGAGAGAGCGGGAGACCCAGTACTTC	CASSLRERETQYF
TRBD2	TRBV3-1	-	TRBJ2-2	TGTGCCAGCAGCCAAGGACTAGCGGGTAACACCGGGGAGCTGTTTTTT	CASSQGLAGNTGELFF